This T cell receptor beta chain was identified during a study of blood T cells in healthy people across ages. Study results and caveats: The unknown donor CMV status may have confounded expanded clonotype changes.

PCR was performed a second time for roughly 7 to 11 cycles using a sample-barcoded 5' primer and a J-beta primer mix. One entry per CDR3 protein, called by TCRdb with MiXCR from the 5' RACE reads. The sample holds 750,000 to 1,000,000 distinct CDR3 sequences, around 29% seen once. This clonotype was recorded many times. Its cognate antigen is unknown. The CDR3 spans 14 residues. V shed 3 bases and J 4 bases; nucleotides not matched to a gene: 5. CDR1 and CDR2 (germline): MGHRA, YSYEKL. The sample also formed part of further work on T cells of mothers and their children. That source reports: The study found slightly higher but non-significant overlap in related versus unrelated mother-child pairs.

This TCR was sampled from a woman aged 40 to 49 in good health. Sequenced: blood. V and J are TRBV4-1 and TRBJ2-7, with 8 bases fitting TRBD2. The CDR3 sequence is CASSQIAGGYEQYF. As DNA, the CDR3 is TGCGCCAGCAGCCAGATTGCGGGGGGATACGAGCAGTACTTC.